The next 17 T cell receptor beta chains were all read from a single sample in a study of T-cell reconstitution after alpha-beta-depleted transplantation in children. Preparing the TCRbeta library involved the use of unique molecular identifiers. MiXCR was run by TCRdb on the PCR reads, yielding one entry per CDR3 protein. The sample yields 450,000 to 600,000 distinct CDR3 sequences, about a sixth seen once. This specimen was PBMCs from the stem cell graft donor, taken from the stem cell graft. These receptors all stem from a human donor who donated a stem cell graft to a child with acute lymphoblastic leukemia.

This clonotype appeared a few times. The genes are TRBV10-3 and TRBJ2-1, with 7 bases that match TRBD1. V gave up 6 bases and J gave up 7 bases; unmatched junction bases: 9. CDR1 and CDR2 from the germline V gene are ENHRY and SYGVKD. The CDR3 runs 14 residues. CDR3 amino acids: CAIRQGILVNEQFF. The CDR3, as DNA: TGTGCCATCAGACAGGGGATCCTCGTAAATGAGCAGTTCTTC.

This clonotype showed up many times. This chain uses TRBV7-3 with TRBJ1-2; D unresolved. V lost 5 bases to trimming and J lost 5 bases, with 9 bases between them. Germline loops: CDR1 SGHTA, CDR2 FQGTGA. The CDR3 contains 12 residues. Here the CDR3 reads CASSPHLYGYTF. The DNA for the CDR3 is TGTGCCAGCAGCCCCCACTTATATGGCTACACCTTC.

The CDR3 DNA reads TGTGCCAGTAGTATCGGAAGCGGGAGGAGTGTCGACGAGCAGTACTTC. Translating it yields CASSIGSGRSVDEQYF. This sequence joins TRBV19 and TRBJ2-7; TRBD2 aligns across 9 bases. Trimming removed 3 bases from V and 5 bases from J; junction bases left unmatched: 11. The CDR3 loop spans 16 amino acids. CDR1 and CDR2 (germline): LNHDA, SQIVND (reference sequence). Together with reference TRBV19 and TRBJ2-7, the CDR3 gives the full variable domain: DGGITQSPKYLFRKEGQNVTLSCEQNLNHDAMYWYRQDPGQGLRLIYYSQIVNDFQKGDIAEGYSVSREKKESFPLTVTSAQKNPTAFYLCASSIGSGRSVDEQYFGPGTRLTVT.

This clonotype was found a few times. The CDR3 sequence is CSARDLARSYEQYF. Written as DNA, the CDR3 is TGCAGTGCTAGAGATCTTGCGCGGTCCTACGAGCAGTACTTC. The rearrangement uses TRBV20-1 and TRBJ2-7; D ambiguous. This CDR3 is built from 14 residues. Germline V gene sequence: CDR1 DFQATT, CDR2 SNEGSKA (reference sequence). Trimming cost V 0 bases and J 1 base, with 10 bases left between them.

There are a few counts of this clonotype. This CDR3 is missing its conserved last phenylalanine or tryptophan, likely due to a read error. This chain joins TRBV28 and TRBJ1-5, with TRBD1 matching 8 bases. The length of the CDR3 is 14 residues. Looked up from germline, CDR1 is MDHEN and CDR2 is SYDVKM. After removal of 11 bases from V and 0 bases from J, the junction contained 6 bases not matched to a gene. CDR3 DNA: TGTGCCGGGAACAGGGGGAATAGCAATCAGCCCCAGCATTCT. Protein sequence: CAGNRGNSNQPQHS.

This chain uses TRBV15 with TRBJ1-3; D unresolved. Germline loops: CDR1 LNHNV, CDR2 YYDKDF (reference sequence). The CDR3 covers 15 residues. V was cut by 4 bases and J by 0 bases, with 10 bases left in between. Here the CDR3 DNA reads TGTGCCACCAGCAACCGACCGAACTCTGGAAACACCATATATTTT. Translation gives CATSNRPNSGNTIYF.

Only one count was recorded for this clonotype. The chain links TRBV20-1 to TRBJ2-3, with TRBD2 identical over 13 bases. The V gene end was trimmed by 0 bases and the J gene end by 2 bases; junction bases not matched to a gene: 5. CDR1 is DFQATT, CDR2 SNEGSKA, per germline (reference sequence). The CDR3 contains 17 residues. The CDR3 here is CSARDPGLAGLTDTQYF. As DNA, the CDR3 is TGCAGTGCTAGAGACCCGGGACTAGCGGGACTCACAGATACGCAGTATTTT.

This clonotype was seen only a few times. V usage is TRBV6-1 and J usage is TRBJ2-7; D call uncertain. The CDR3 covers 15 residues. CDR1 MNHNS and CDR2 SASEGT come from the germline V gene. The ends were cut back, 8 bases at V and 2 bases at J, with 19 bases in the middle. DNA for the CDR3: TGTGCCAGCGGTCGTCTTGTTAGAGGCACCTACGAGCAGTACTTC. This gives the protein CASGRLVRGTYEQYF.

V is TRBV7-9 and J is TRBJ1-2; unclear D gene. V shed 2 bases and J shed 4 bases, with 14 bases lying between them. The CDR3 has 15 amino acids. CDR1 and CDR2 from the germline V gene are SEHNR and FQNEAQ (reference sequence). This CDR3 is CASSLSPGPLYGYTF. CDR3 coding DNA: TGTGCCAGCAGCTTATCCCCTGGGCCCCTCTATGGCTACACCTTC.

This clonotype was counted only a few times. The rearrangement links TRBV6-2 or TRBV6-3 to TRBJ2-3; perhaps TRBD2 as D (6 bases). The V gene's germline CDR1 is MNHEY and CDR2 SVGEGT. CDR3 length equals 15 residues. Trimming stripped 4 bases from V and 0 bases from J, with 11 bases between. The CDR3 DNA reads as TGTGCCAGCAGTTCGAGCGGGCTTAGCACAGATACGCAGTATTTT. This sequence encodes CASSSSGLSTDTQYF.

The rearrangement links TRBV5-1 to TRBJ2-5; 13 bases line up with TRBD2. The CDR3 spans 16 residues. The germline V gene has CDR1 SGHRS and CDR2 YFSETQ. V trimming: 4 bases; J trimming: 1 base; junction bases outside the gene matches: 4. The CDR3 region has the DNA TGCGCCAGCAGCGGAACTAGCGGGAGGGCCCAAGAGACCCAGTACTTC. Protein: CASSGTSGRAQETQYF.

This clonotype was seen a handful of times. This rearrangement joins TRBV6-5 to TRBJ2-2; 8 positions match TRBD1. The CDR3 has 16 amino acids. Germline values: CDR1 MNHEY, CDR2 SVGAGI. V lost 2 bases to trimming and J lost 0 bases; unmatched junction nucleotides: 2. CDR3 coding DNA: TGTGCCAGCAGTTACCGACAGGGGCCGAACACCGGGGAGCTGTTTTTT. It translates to CASSYRQGPNTGELFF.

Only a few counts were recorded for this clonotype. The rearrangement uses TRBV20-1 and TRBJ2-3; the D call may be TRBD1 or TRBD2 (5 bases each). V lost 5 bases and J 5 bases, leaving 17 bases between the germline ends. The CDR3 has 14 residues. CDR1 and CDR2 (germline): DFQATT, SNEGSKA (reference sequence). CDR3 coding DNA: TGCAGTGCTGCCCGGAACAGCGGACAAGATACGCAGTATTTT. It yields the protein CSAARNSGQDTQYF.

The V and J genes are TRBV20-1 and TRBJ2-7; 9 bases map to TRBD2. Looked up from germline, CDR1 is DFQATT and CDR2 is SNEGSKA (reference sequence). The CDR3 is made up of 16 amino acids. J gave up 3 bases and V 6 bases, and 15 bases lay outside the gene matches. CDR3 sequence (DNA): TGCAGTGCGCACTATTGGGAGGCTAGCGGGATCTACGAGCAGTACTTC. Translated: CSAHYWEASGIYEQYF.

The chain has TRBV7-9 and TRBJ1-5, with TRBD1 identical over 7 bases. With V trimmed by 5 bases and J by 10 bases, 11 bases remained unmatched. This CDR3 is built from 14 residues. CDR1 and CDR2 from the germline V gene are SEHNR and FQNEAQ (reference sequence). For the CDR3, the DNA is TGTGCCAGCAGCCCAAGACAGGGTGGCGCTCCCCAGCATTTT. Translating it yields CASSPRQGGAPQHF. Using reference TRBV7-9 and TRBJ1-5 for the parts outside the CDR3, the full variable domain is DTGVSQNPRHKITKRGQNVTFRCDPISEHNRLYWYRQTLGQGPEFLTYFQNEAQLEKSRLLSDRFSAERPKGSFSTLEIQRTEQGDSAMYLCASSPRQGGAPQHFGDGTRLSIL.

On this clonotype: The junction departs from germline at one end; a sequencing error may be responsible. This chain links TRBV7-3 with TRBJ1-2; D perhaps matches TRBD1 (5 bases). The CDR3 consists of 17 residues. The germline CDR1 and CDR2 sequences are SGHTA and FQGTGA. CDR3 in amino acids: CDSSFAGGRTGGYGYTF. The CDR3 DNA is TGTGACAGCAGCTTCGCGGGGGGACGCACGGGGGGCTATGGCTACACCTTC.

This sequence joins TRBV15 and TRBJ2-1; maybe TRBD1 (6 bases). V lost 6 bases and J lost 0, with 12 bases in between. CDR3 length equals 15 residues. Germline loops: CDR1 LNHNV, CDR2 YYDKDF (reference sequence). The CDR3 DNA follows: TGTGCCACCAGACCGACAGGAGTCTCCTACAATGAGCAGTTCTTC. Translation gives CATRPTGVSYNEQFF.